What follows are 16 T cell receptor beta chains derived from one specimen sequenced in a study of T-cell memory formation after mild COVID-19. TCRdb independently ran MiXCR on the 5' RACE reads; one entry per CDR3 protein. The sample carries 350,000 to 500,000 distinct CDR3 sequences, under 20% recorded once. Source material: PBMCs or a T cell subset sorted from them (not recorded which). Every receptor here comes from a man between 18 and 29 years old who had mild COVID-19 (a few samples of this study predate the infection). Cell type and time point are not known.

The chain links TRBV7-3 to TRBJ2-1; D is unresolved. The CDR3 contains 13 residues. V lost 6 bases to trimming and J lost 6 bases, with 12 bases between them. Germline lookup yields CDR1 SGHTA and CDR2 FQGTGA. In nucleotides, the CDR3 is TGTGCCAGCAGTCAGGACGGCCTCAATGAGCAGTTCTTC. This codes for CASSQDGLNEQFF.

V usage is TRBV14 and J usage is TRBJ2-5; D gene unclear. Trimming took 0 bases from V and 4 from J, leaving 9 bases between them. CDR3 length: 14 residues. The germline V gene has CDR1 SGHDN and CDR2 FVKESK. The CDR3 spells CASSQDFTIETQYF. DNA for the CDR3: TGTGCCAGCAGCCAAGATTTCACCATAGAGACCCAGTACTTC.

This clonotype was observed a few times. This rearrangement joins TRBV5-4 to TRBJ2-5, with D maybe TRBD1 (7 bases). Germline assignment: CDR1 SGHNT and CDR2 YYREEE (reference sequence). V was clipped by 4 bases and J by 3 bases, with 16 bases between them. The length of the CDR3 is 15 residues. The CDR3 here is CASSGGGDREETQYF. The CDR3 region has the DNA TGTGCCAGCAGCGGAGGGGGTGACAGGGAAGAGACCCAGTACTTC.

This clonotype was counted between two and nine times. This sequence joins TRBV15 and TRBJ2-7, with 14 bases lining up with TRBD2. Germline V gene lookup returns CDR1 LNHNV and CDR2 YYDKDF (reference sequence). This CDR3 is 15 amino acids long. With 3 bases clipped from V and 3 bases from J, the junction kept 1 base outside the gene matches. The CDR3: CATSRGLAGDYEQYV. The CDR3 DNA reads as TGTGCCACCAGCAGGGGACTAGCGGGGGACTACGAGCAGTACGTC.

The J gene is TRBJ2-4, the V gene TRBV6-5; D gene ambiguous. The germline CDR1 and CDR2 sequences are MNHEY and SVGAGI. V lost 10 bases and J lost 0, with 16 bases in between. The CDR3 is 15 amino acids. The chain's CDR3 is CATEAPAEAKNIQYF. CDR3 in DNA: TGTGCCACAGAAGCCCCCGCTGAAGCCAAAAACATTCAGTACTTC.

The chain carries TRBV12-3 or TRBV12-4 and TRBJ1-5; D is unresolved. V was clipped by 3 bases and J by 4 bases, with 7 bases between them. CDR3 length equals 13 residues. CDR3 in amino acids: CASSFRINQPQHF. The CDR3 DNA is TGTGCCAGCAGTTTCCGGATAAATCAGCCCCAGCATTTT.

The V gene is TRBV28, the J gene TRBJ2-6; no clear D gene. CDR1 is MDHEN and CDR2 is SYDVKM in the germline V gene. The CDR3 is 17 residues long. Trimming cost V 4 bases and J 0 bases, with 13 bases left between them. The CDR3 nucleotides are TGTGCCAGCAGTTCCGAAGTCGTGAGCTCTGGGGCCAACGTCCTGACTTTC. Translated, it gives CASSSEVVSSGANVLTF.

There are a few counts of this clonotype. The rearrangement uses TRBV6-1 and TRBJ1-2; D gene ambiguous. The CDR3 has 15 residues. In germline, CDR1 is MNHNS, CDR2 SASEGT. Trimming pared 0 bases from V and 4 bases from J, leaving 12 bases between. The CDR3 sequence: CASSEASGKGYGYTF. CDR3 coding DNA: TGTGCCAGCAGTGAAGCATCGGGAAAAGGCTATGGCTACACCTTC.

J is TRBJ1-2 and V is TRBV18, with no clear D. V shed 3 bases and J shed 4 bases, with 12 bases lying between them. CDR3 length equals 14 residues. Germline loops: CDR1 KGHSH, CDR2 LQKENI. The CDR3 loop reads CASSPSSIPYGYTF. CDR3 DNA: TGTGCCAGCTCACCCTCCAGTATCCCCTATGGCTACACCTTC.

The gene calls are TRBV2 and TRBJ1-2; D remains unclear. Germline-derived CDR1 and CDR2 are SNHLY and FYNNEI. The CDR3 consists of 14 residues. The V and J ends lost 6 bases and 8 bases respectively, with 19 bases between them. CDR3 sequence reads: CASSPLGIGEGYTF. For the CDR3, the DNA is TGTGCCAGCAGCCCCCTGGGAATTGGTGAAGGCTACACCTTC. The entire variable domain, with the rest obtained from reference TRBV2 and TRBJ1-2, is as follows: EPEVTQTPSHQVTQMGQEVILRCVPISNHLYFYWYRQILGQKVEFLVSFYNNEISEKSEIFDDQFSVERPDGSNFTLKIRSTKLEDSAMYFCASSPLGIGEGYTFGSGTRLTVV.

The CDR3 sequence is CASSLGGGVTQYF. Written as DNA, the CDR3 is TGTGCCAGCAGCTTGGGGGGGGGCGTAACCCAGTACTTC. The J gene is TRBJ2-5, the V gene TRBV7-2; perhaps TRBD2 as D (7 bases). The CDR3 length is 13 residues. Trimming removed 3 bases from V and 8 bases from J, with 13 bases in between. In germline, CDR1 is SGHTA, CDR2 FQGNSA.

The chain joins TRBV6-2 or TRBV6-3 to TRBJ2-5; no definite D call. Germline V gene lookup returns CDR1 MNHEY and CDR2 SVGEGT. The CDR3 runs to 13 residues. Trimming left V 5 bases short and J 1 base short, with 8 bases between. CDR3 in amino acids: CASSLDLQETQYF. The CDR3 coding sequence is TGTGCCAGCAGTCTTGACCTCCAAGAGACCCAGTACTTC.

This clonotype was observed a handful of times. The V call is TRBV20-1, the J call TRBJ1-1, with D unclear. The CDR3 extends over 14 amino acids. With 6 bases removed from V and 5 bases from J, the gap between germline ends came to 19 bases. From germline, CDR1 is DFQATT and CDR2 SNEGSKA (reference sequence). In nucleotides, the CDR3 is TGCAGTGCCCTCGCACCATCAGTGCGGACTGAAGCTTTCTTT. Protein sequence: CSALAPSVRTEAFF.

The chain combines TRBV6-4 with TRBJ2-3; D might be TRBD1 or TRBD2, each matching 6 bases. V lost 6 bases and J lost 3, with 13 bases in between. The length of the CDR3 is 14 residues. Germline assignment: CDR1 MRHNA and CDR2 SNTAGT. The CDR3 sequence is CASSHEGGTDTQYF. Written as DNA, the CDR3 is TGTGCCAGCAGCCACGAGGGGGGTACAGATACGCAGTATTTT.

This clonotype was detected a few times. The chain joins TRBV20-1 to TRBJ2-1; 8 bases match TRBD2. Per the germline V gene, CDR1 is DFQATT and CDR2 is SNEGSKA (reference sequence). The CDR3 covers 15 residues. With V trimmed by 0 bases and J by 3 bases, 4 bases remained unmatched. This chain's CDR3 is CSARDTGGGYNEQFF. In nucleotides, the CDR3 is TGCAGTGCTAGAGATACCGGGGGGGGCTACAATGAGCAGTTCTTC.

The chain has TRBV5-1 and TRBJ2-2; no reliable D call. Germline CDR1 SGHRS, CDR2 YFSETQ. The ends were cut back, 0 bases at V and 3 bases at J, with 12 bases in the middle. The CDR3 is 16 residues long. CDR3 amino acids: CASSLEGRADTGELFF. CDR3 nucleotides: TGCGCCAGCAGCTTGGAGGGCAGAGCAGACACCGGGGAGCTGTTTTTT. The full variable domain, its missing parts supplied by reference TRBV5-1 and TRBJ2-2, is KAGVTQTPRYLIKTRGQQVTLSCSPISGHRSVSWYQQTPGQGLQFLFEYFSETQRNKGNFPGRFSGRQFSNSRSEMNVSTLELGDSALYLCASSLEGRADTGELFFGEGSRLTVL.